Shown below are 15 T cell receptor beta chains from a single sample sequenced in a study of blood T cell repertoires in COVID-19. TCRdb keeps only in-frame clones here, not all; method: immunoSEQ multiplex PCR. The profile shows 90,000 or so clones, approximately 86% of them singletons. The sample was peripheral blood. The receptors come from a man at least 80 years old with active or convalescent COVID-19.

This clone was seen only once. This chain connects TRBV5-1 to TRBJ2-1, with 9 bases identical to TRBD1. The CDR3 length is 15 residues. With V trimmed by 3 bases and J by 4 bases, 5 bases remained unmatched. Germline CDR1 SGHRS, CDR2 YFSETQ. The CDR3 is CASSWGTGLYNEQFF. CDR3 bases: TGCGCCAGCAGCTGGGGGACAGGGTTGTACAATGAGCAGTTCTTC.

V and J are TRBV18 and TRBJ2-7; 13 bases are a match to TRBD2. The V segment lost 2 bases and the J segment 4 bases; nucleotides outside the gene matches: 5. This CDR3 has 16 amino acids. From germline, CDR1 is KGHSH and CDR2 LQKENI. CDR3 sequence: CASSPTSGRAEYEQYF. CDR3 DNA sequence: TGTGCCAGCTCACCAACTAGCGGGAGGGCCGAGTACGAGCAGTACTTC.

The V call is TRBV7-9, the J call TRBJ1-1, with a tentative D call TRBD1 (6 bases). Trimming removed 2 bases at V and 5 bases at J, with 12 bases between. The CDR3 runs to 14 residues. Germline lookup yields CDR1 SEHNR and CDR2 FQNEAQ (reference sequence). In DNA form, the CDR3 reads TGTGCCAGCAGCTTAAGGGGGTCTGCTACTGAAGCTTTCTTT. Amino acid sequence: CASSLRGSATEAFF.

This chain uses TRBV7-2 with TRBJ2-7; 7 nucleotides agree with TRBD2. Germline CDR1 is SGHTA and CDR2 is FQGNSA. The CDR3 has 18 residues. The trim removed 1 base at V and 0 bases at J, leaving 12 bases unmatched. CDR3 region: CASSLGLAGVSYSYEQYF. CDR3 DNA: TGTGCCAGCAGCTTAGGACTAGCAGGAGTCTCCTACTCCTACGAGCAGTACTTC.

The chain has TRBV5-5 and TRBJ2-5, with 10 bases identical to TRBD2. This CDR3 spans 15 amino acids. Germline V lookup: CDR1 SGHKS, CDR2 YYEKEE (reference sequence). V shed 0 bases and J 7 bases; nucleotides not matched to a gene: 6. In nucleotides, the CDR3 is TGTGCCAGCAGCTTGGGAGCGGGAGGGCTCGGGACCCAGTACTTC. Protein sequence: CASSLGAGGLGTQYF.

The chain is built from TRBV13 and TRBJ2-7, with D maybe TRBD2 (6 bases). Trimming cost V 4 bases and J 3 bases, with 13 bases left between them. The CDR3 totals 14 residues. Germline lookup yields CDR1 PRHDT and CDR2 FYEKMQ (reference sequence). The CDR3 region has the DNA TGTGCCAGCAGCTCCCACCCCGGGGGCTACGAGCAGTACTTC. It yields the protein CASSSHPGGYEQYF.

V usage is TRBV7-3 and J usage is TRBJ2-2; D is possibly TRBD1 (6 bases). Per the germline V gene, CDR1 is SGHTA and CDR2 is FQGTGA. The CDR3 contains 14 residues. Deletions cut 2 bases from V and 3 bases from J, with 7 bases between. The CDR3 is CASSLGGHTGELFF. The CDR3, as DNA: TGTGCCAGCAGCTTAGGGGGCCACACCGGGGAGCTGTTTTTT.

V is TRBV10-3 and J is TRBJ2-1; 9 bases line up with TRBD1. Germline loops: CDR1 ENHRY, CDR2 SYGVKD. The CDR3 has 14 residues. J gave up 7 bases and V 9 bases, and 10 bases lay outside the gene matches. This CDR3 is CAISTGTGRNEQFF. CDR3 DNA sequence: TGTGCCATATCGACAGGGACAGGGAGGAATGAGCAGTTCTTC.

The V and J genes are TRBV4-1 and TRBJ1-5, with D maybe TRBD1 (6 bases). Deletions cut 0 bases from V and 0 bases from J, with 15 bases between. Germline loops: CDR1 MGHRA, CDR2 YSYEKL. The CDR3 is made up of 18 amino acids. The CDR3 is CASSQDIRTDFSNQPQHF. CDR3 nucleotides: TGCGCCAGCAGCCAAGATATTAGGACAGACTTTAGCAATCAGCCCCAGCATTTT.

This chain uses TRBV28 with TRBJ1-3, with D possibly TRBD1 on 5 matching bases. The CDR3 spans 16 residues. Germline V gene sequence: CDR1 MDHEN, CDR2 SYDVKM. Trimming took off 4 bases at V and 0 bases at J, with 13 bases between the two ends. The CDR3 loop is CASSSSGTYSGNTIYF. The CDR3 region has the DNA TGTGCCAGCAGTTCATCAGGGACTTACTCTGGAAACACCATATATTTT.

This chain links TRBV29-1 with TRBJ2-7; TRBD1 matches 9 bases. V lost 3 bases, J lost 0 bases, and 12 bases stayed unmatched. The CDR3 is 17 residues long. Germline V gives CDR1 SQVTM, CDR2 ANQGSEA. The CDR3 here is CSVEDRPGQGISYEQYF. The CDR3 DNA sequence: TGCAGCGTTGAGGACAGACCCGGACAGGGGATCTCCTACGAGCAGTACTTC.

The chain has TRBV7-2 and TRBJ1-1; perhaps TRBD1 as D (6 bases). The CDR3 is 16 residues long. Looked up from germline, CDR1 is SGHTA and CDR2 is FQGNSA. V lost 2 bases and J 4 bases, leaving 17 bases between the germline ends. This chain's CDR3 is CASSLWFGGPSTEAFF. The CDR3 coding sequence is TGTGCCAGCAGCTTATGGTTCGGGGGGCCGAGCACTGAAGCTTTCTTT.

The gene calls are TRBV11-1 and TRBJ2-1; possible D gene TRBD2, 6 bases. The V gene lost 6 bases and the J gene lost 6 bases, with 9 bases spanning the gap. The germline gives CDR1 SGHAT, CDR2 FQDESV (reference sequence). There are 12 residues in the CDR3. In DNA form, the CDR3 reads TGTGCCAGCAGGCAGACTAGCAATGAGCAGTTCTTC. Protein: CASRQTSNEQFF.

The chain carries TRBV24-1 and TRBJ2-3; maybe TRBD1 (5 bases). Trimming stripped 3 bases from V and 0 bases from J, with 6 bases between. Germline CDR1 reads KGHDR; CDR2 reads SFDVKD. This CDR3 is 14 amino acids long. CDR3 residues: CATSDRTSTDTQYF. For the CDR3, the DNA is TGTGCCACCAGTGATAGGACAAGCACAGATACGCAGTATTTT.

V is TRBV11-3 and J is TRBJ2-1, with no clear D. The ends were cut back, 6 bases at V and 4 bases at J, with 7 bases in the middle. This CDR3 has 12 amino acids. The germline CDR1 and CDR2 sequences are SGHNT and YENEEA. The CDR3 DNA is TGTGCCAGCAGTCGCGGATACAATGAGCAGTTCTTC. Translating gives CASSRGYNEQFF.